What follows is one TCR beta chain and its context. Its antigen is currently unknown. The data derive from a study of immune cell composition in non-small cell lung cancer. Germline V gives CDR1 SGDLS, CDR2 YYNGEE. The CDR3 covers 15 residues. The germline V and J ends were trimmed by 3 bases and 0 bases, with 12 bases remaining between them. Only in-frame clones appear in the TCRdb table, and some are missing; sequencing was by immunoSEQ multiplex PCR. The sample shows about 7,600 clones, about 78% of them seen only once. General study results and limits: Lung squamous cell carcinoma tumours had significantly higher top 10 clone scores and productive clonality than lung adenocarcinoma.

The source of this sequence is a human donor with non-small cell lung cancer. The chain carries TRBV9 and TRBJ1-2; D is ambiguous. Input material: lung tumor tissue. CDR3 in amino acids: CASSGLGVSNYGYTF. CDR3 in DNA: TGTGCCAGCAGCGGCCTCGGGGTGTCTAACTATGGCTACACCTTC. Together with reference TRBV9 and TRBJ1-2, the CDR3 gives the full variable domain: DSGVTQTPKHLITATGQRVTLRCSPRSGDLSVYWYQQSLDQGLQFLIQYYNGEERAKGNILERFSAQQFPDLHSELNLSSLELGDSALYFCASSGLGVSNYGYTFGSGTRLTVV.